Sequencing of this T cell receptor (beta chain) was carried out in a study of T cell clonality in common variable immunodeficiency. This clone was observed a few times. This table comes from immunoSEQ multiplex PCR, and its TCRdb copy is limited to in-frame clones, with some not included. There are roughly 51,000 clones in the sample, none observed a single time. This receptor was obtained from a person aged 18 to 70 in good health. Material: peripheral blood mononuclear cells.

The CDR3 loop reads CASSGVGGGYEQYF. The DNA read from the CDR3 is TGCGCCAGCAGCGGAGTAGGGGGCGGGTACGAG. This chain links TRBV5-1 with TRBJ2-7, with TRBD1 matching over 7 bases. The read halts 3 residues ahead of the CDR3 end, with the missing end drawn from the germline J gene. The ends lost 4 bases at V and 4 bases at J; junction bases unmatched: 8. The CDR3 runs to 14 residues. CDR1 and CDR2 (germline): SGHRS, YFSETQ. Variable domain in full (rest from reference TRBV5-1 and TRBJ2-7): KAGVTQTPRYLIKTRGQQVTLSCSPISGHRSVSWYQQTPGQGLQFLFEYFSETQRNKGNFPGRFSGRQFSNSRSEMNVSTLELGDSALYLCASSGVGGGYEQYFGPGTRLTVT.